This TCR beta chain was identified during a study of T cells after yellow fever vaccination. Production of TCR cDNA was by 5'RACE template switching, which also added a universal primer site and UMIs. TCRdb analysed the 5' RACE reads with MiXCR anew, one entry per CDR3 protein. The table lists about 350,000 distinct CDR3 sequences, approximately 12% of them singletons. V gave up 6 bases and J gave up 1 base, with 14 bases separating them. The CDR3 sequence is 14 residues long. The V gene's germline CDR1 is DFQATT and CDR2 SNEGSKA (reference sequence). This clonotype was seen more than once but under ten times.

This sequence was found in a man younger than 35 who received the YFV17D yellow fever vaccine. This sequence joins TRBV20-1 and TRBJ2-3; possibly TRBD2 for D (7 bases). The source was CD4+ T cells sorted from PBMCs, collected 15 days after the yellow fever booster vaccination. The CDR3 coding sequence is TGCAGTGCAAAACAGGGAGGGGGCACAGATACGCAGTATTTT. It codes for CSAKQGGGTDTQYF.